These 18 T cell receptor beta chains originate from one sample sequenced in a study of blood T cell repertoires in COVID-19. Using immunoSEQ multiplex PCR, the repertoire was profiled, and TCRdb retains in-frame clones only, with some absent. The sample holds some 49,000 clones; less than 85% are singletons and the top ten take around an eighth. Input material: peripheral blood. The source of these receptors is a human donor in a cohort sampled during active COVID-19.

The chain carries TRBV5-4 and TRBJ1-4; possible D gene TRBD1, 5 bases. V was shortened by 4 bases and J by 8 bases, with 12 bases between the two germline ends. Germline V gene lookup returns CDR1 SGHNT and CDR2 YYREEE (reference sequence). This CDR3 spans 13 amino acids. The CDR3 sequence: CASSGGGGEKLFF. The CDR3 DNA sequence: TGTGCCAGCAGCGGGGGGGGTGGCGAAAAACTGTTTTTT.

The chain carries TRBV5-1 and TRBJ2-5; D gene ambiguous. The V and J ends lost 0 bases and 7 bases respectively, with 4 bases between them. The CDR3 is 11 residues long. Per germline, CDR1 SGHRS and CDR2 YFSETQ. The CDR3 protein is CASSLAGTQYF. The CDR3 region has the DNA TGCGCCAGCAGCTTGGCGGGGACCCAGTACTTC.

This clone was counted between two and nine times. The CDR3 region has the DNA TGTGCCAGCGGGAGTCAAGAGTCGGCCCAGCATTTT. It codes for CASGSQESAQHF. The chain joins TRBV16 to TRBJ1-5, with D unclear. Trimming removed 8 bases at V and 11 bases at J, with 16 bases between. The CDR3 totals 12 residues. Germline lookup yields CDR1 KGHSY and CDR2 FQNENV.

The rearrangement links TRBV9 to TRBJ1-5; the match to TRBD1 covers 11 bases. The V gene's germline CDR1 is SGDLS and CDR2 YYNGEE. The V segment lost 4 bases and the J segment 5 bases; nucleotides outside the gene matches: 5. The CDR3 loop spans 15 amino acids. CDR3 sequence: CASSRTGGADQPQHF. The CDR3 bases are TGTGCCAGCAGCAGGACAGGGGGCGCGGATCAGCCCCAGCATTTT.

DNA for the CDR3: TGTGCCAGCTCGAATCAGGGGACCGCCAAAAACATTCAGTACTTC. The encoded protein is CASSNQGTAKNIQYF. The chain employs TRBV18 and TRBJ2-4; D perhaps matches TRBD1 (6 bases). The CDR3 sequence is 15 residues long. Between the trimmed V and J ends, which lost 6 bases and 1 base, there was a span of 13 bases. Germline V gene data show CDR1 as KGHSH and CDR2 as LQKENI.

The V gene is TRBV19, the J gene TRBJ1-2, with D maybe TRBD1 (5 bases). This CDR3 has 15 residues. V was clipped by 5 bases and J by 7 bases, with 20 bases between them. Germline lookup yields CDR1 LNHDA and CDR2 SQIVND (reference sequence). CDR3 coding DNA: TGTGCCAGTAGTTTATCTCAGGACATGGGCTTTGGCTACACCTTC. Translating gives CASSLSQDMGFGYTF.

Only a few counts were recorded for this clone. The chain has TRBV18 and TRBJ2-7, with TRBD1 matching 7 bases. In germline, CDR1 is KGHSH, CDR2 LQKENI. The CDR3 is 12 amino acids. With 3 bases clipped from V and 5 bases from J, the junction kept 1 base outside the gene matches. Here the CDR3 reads CASSPDRHEQYF. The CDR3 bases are TGTGCCAGCTCACCGGACAGGCACGAGCAGTACTTC.

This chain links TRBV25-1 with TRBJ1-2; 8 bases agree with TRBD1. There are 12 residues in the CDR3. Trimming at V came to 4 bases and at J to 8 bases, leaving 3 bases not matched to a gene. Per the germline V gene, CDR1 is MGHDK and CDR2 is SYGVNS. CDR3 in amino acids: CASSGGQAGYTF. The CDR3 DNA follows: TGTGCCAGCAGTGGGGGACAGGCCGGCTACACCTTC.

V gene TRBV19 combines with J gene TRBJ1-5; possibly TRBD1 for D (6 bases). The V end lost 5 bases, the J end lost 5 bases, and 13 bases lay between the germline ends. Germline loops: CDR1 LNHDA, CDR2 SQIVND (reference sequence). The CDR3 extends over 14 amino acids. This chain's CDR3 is CASSPRTGYQPQHF. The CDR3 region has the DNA TGTGCCAGTAGTCCCAGAACAGGGTATCAGCCCCAGCATTTT.

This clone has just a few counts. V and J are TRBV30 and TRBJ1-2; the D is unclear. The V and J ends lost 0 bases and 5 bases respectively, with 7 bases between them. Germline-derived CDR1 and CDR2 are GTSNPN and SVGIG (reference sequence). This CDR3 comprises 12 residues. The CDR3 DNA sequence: TGTGCCTGGAGTGTGTCCGGGTATGGCTACACCTTC. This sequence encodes CAWSVSGYGYTF.

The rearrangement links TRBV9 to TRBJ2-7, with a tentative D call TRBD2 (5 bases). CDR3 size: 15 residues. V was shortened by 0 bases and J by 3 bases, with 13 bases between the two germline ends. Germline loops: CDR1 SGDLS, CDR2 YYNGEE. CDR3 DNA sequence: TGTGCCAGCAGCGTAGCTGAACCCGGGAACTACGAGCAGTACTTC. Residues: CASSVAEPGNYEQYF.

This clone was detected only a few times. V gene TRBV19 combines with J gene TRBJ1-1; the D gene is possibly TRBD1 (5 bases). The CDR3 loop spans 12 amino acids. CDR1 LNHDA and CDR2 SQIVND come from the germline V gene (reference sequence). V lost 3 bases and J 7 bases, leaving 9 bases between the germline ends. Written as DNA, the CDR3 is TGTGCCAGTAGTATCGACAGCTATGAAGCTTTCTTT. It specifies CASSIDSYEAFF.

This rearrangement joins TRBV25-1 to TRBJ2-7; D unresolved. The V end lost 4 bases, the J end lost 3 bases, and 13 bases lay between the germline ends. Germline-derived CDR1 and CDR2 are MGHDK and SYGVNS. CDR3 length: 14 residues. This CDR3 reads CASSGSQLHYEQYF. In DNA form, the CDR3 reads TGTGCCAGCAGTGGTTCCCAGTTACACTACGAGCAGTACTTC.

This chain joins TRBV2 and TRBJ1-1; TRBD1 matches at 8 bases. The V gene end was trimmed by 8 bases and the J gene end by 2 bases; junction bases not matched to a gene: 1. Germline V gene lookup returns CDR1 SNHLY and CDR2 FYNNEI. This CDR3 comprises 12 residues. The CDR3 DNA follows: TGTGCCAGCCAGGGGGCTAACACTGAAGCTTTCTTT. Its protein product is CASQGANTEAFF.

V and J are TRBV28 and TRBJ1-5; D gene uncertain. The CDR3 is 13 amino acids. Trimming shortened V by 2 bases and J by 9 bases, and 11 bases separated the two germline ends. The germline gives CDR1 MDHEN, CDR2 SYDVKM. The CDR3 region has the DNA TGTGCCAGCAGTTTAAGTCCCGCGGGGCCCCAGCATTTT. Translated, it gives CASSLSPAGPQHF.

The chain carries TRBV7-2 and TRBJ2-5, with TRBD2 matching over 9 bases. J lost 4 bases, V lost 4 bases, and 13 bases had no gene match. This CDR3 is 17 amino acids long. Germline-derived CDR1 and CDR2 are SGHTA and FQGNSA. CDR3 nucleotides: TGTGCCAGCAGCTCCCCGTTTGGCGGGGGGGCGGGAGAGACCCAGTACTTC. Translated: CASSSPFGGGAGETQYF.

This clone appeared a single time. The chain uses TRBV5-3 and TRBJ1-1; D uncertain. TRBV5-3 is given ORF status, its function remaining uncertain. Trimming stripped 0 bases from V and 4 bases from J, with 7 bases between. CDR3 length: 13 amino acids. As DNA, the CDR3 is TGTGCCAGAAGCTTGGCGTCCGGCACTGAAGCTTTCTTT. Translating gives CARSLASGTEAFF.

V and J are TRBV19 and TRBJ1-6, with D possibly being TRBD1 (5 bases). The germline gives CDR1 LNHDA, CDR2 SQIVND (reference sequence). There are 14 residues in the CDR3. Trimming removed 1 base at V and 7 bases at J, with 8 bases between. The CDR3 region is CASSIAGENSPLHF. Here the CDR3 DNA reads TGTGCCAGTAGTATAGCGGGGGAGAATTCACCCCTCCACTTT.